The 14 T cell receptor beta chains listed next were all sequenced from one sample in a study of cytomegalovirus exposure and HLA in healthy donors. Vbeta (60) and Jbeta (13) primers were used in the PCR. Method: immunoSEQ multiplex PCR; TCRdb's copy keeps in-frame clones and lacks some. There are more than 95,000 clones in the sample; about four fifths occur only once, and under 1.5% lies in the top ten. Sequencing was done on a sample of PBMCs. The source of these receptors is a man aged 35 to 55 in good health and CMV-seronegative.

The chain couples TRBV9 to TRBJ1-1; possible D gene TRBD1, 5 bases. The CDR3 loop spans 16 amino acids. From germline, CDR1 is SGDLS and CDR2 YYNGEE. Trimming left V 2 bases short and J 3 bases short, with 17 bases between. DNA of the CDR3: TGTGCCAGCAGCGTCCGAAGGGAGGGGATGGACACTGAAGCTTTCTTT. Translated: CASSVRREGMDTEAFF.

The chain couples TRBV18 to TRBJ1-5, with TRBD1 matching over 7 bases. The CDR3 covers 14 residues. The V gene's germline CDR1 is KGHSH and CDR2 LQKENI. The V gene end was trimmed by 2 bases and the J gene end by 6 bases; junction bases not matched to a gene: 4. The CDR3 reads CASSPDRAGQPQHF. The DNA of the CDR3 is TGTGCCAGCTCACCAGACAGGGCGGGTCAGCCCCAGCATTTT.

This clone was seen a few times. The J gene is TRBJ2-3, the V gene TRBV19; possible D gene TRBD1, 5 bases. The V gene lost 0 bases and the J gene lost 1 base, with 11 bases spanning the gap. CDR3 length: 16 amino acids. CDR1 is LNHDA and CDR2 is SQIVND in the germline V gene (reference sequence). The CDR3 sequence is CASSIEGLRGTDTQYF. For the CDR3, the DNA is TGTGCCAGTAGTATAGAGGGGCTCCGGGGCACAGATACGCAGTATTTT.

V is TRBV7-9 and J is TRBJ2-7; D not resolved. Trimming cost V 6 bases and J 2 bases, with 11 bases left between them. Looked up from germline, CDR1 is SEHNR and CDR2 is FQNEAQ (reference sequence). The CDR3 loop spans 13 amino acids. The CDR3 here is CASRPDFPYEQYF. The CDR3 DNA reads as TGTGCCAGCAGGCCAGACTTTCCCTACGAGCAGTACTTC.

V and J are TRBV21-1 and TRBJ1-2; the listed D gene, TRBD1, was not tested against the DNA. TRBV21-1 is recorded as a pseudogene. The CDR3 is 13 amino acids. The CDR3 here is CASSNGAQGGYTF. The CDR3 coding sequence is TGTGCCAGCAGCAACGGGGCACAGGGGGGCTACACCTTC.

Details on this clone: At one end the junction does not follow the germline gene, possibly because of a read error. The rearrangement links TRBV7-7 to TRBJ2-1; no clear D. CDR1 and CDR2 (germline): SSHAT, FNYEAQ (reference sequence). The CDR3 is 15 residues long. The CDR3 loop reads CASSSQSSSYNEQFF. The CDR3 nucleotides read TGTGCTAGCAGCTCTCAATCGAGCTCCTACAATGAGCAGTTCTTC.

The chain recombines TRBV6-5 with TRBJ2-1, with 10 bases matching TRBD1. This CDR3 region has 15 residues. V lost 6 bases, J lost 5 bases, and 7 bases stayed unmatched. Germline CDR1 reads MNHEY; CDR2 reads SVGAGI. The CDR3 spells CASRWRDRGNNEQFF. The CDR3 DNA sequence: TGTGCCAGCAGATGGCGGGACAGGGGTAACAATGAGCAGTTCTTC.

This rearrangement joins TRBV7-9 to TRBJ1-5; D uncertain. CDR1 is SEHNR and CDR2 is FQNEAQ in the germline V gene (reference sequence). V shed 2 bases and J shed 6 bases, with 8 bases lying between them. The CDR3 runs to 13 residues. The CDR3, as DNA: TGTGCCAGCAGCTTAATGGCCAGTCAGCCCCAGCATTTT. Translated: CASSLMASQPQHF.

The chain couples TRBV21-1 to TRBJ2-7; TRBD2, the table's D call, was not compared with the DNA. TRBV21-1 is designated a pseudogene. This CDR3 is 15 amino acids long. The CDR3 loop is CASNPSRLVVYEQYF. CDR3 coding DNA: TGTGCCAGCAACCCTAGCAGGCTTGTAGTCTACGAGCAGTACTTC.

This sequence joins TRBV4-1 and TRBJ2-5, with 7 positions matching TRBD2. Per germline, CDR1 MGHRA and CDR2 YSYEKL. The CDR3 covers 15 residues. V shed 0 bases, J shed 2 bases, and the junction held 3 bases outside the gene matches. CDR3 amino acids: CASSQEGTIQETQYF. In nucleotides, the CDR3 is TGCGCCAGCAGCCAAGAAGGGACTATACAAGAGACCCAGTACTTC.

This clone was seen more than once but under ten times. The chain uses TRBV19 and TRBJ2-5; 9 bases align to TRBD2. Germline CDR1 LNHDA, CDR2 SQIVND (reference sequence). The CDR3 sequence is 15 residues long. V dropped 6 bases and J dropped 1; count of bases not matched to a gene: 6. The CDR3 region is CASRPLAGTQETQYF. The CDR3 coding sequence is TGTGCCAGTAGGCCTCTAGCGGGGACCCAAGAGACCCAGTACTTC.

The V call is TRBV29-1, the J call TRBJ1-2; D possibly corresponds to TRBD1 (5 bases). V was clipped by 3 bases and J by 6 bases, with 8 bases between them. The germline CDR1 and CDR2 sequences are SQVTM and ANQGSEA. This CDR3 region has 11 residues. CDR3 nucleotide sequence: TGCAGCGTTGACAGGGAAGATGGCTACACCTTC. Translating it yields CSVDREDGYTF.

The chain has TRBV2 and TRBJ1-4; D is unresolved. The V end was cut by 2 bases, the J end by 7 bases, with 8 bases between. The CDR3 has 13 amino acids. CDR1 and CDR2 (germline): SNHLY, FYNNEI. The DNA for the CDR3 is TGTGCCAGCAGTGAAACAGAAGTTGAAAAACTGTTTTTT. Its translation: CASSETEVEKLFF.

The CDR3 region has the DNA TGTGCCTGGAGTGTAGGACTAGCGGGAGGGCCTCCCTACGAGCAGTACTTC. Translated: CAWSVGLAGGPPYEQYF. The J gene is TRBJ2-7, the V gene TRBV30; 15 positions agree with TRBD2. The CDR3 length is 17 residues. J was trimmed by 2 bases and V by 0 bases; bases with no gene match: 5. Germline CDR1 is GTSNPN and CDR2 is SVGIG (reference sequence).